This T cell receptor beta chain was documented in a study of CD8+ T cells in alopecia areata. As concerns this clone: Its antigen is currently unknown.

Regarding treatment: oral pan-JAK inhibitor, 5-10 mg twice daily. The V gene's germline CDR1 is MNHEY and CDR2 SMNVEV (reference sequence). The trim removed 5 bases at V and 5 bases at J, leaving 6 bases unmatched. The CDR3 length is 14 residues. Findings and caveats of the study: During tofacitinib treatment, many expanded lesional clones remained in scalp and blood.

Reverse transcription of extracted RNA yielded cDNA, which provided the sequencing template. Libraries were prepared by immunoSEQ multiplex PCR; TCRdb keeps only in-frame clonotypes and omits some of them. The data contain roughly 64,000 clones, around 45% of them singletons. The receptor comes from a human donor with alopecia areata. This specimen consisted of CD8+ T cells sorted from blood, obtained at approximately week 36, from a patient treated with tofacitinib. The chain links TRBV27 to TRBJ2-5; 9 bases map to TRBD1. CDR3 in amino acids: CASSETGTGETQYF. Here the CDR3 DNA reads TGTGCCAGCAGTGAGACAGGGACAGGGGAGACCCAGTACTTC.